A selection of T cell receptor beta chains follows, all from one sample in a study of T cell responses to AZD1222 COVID-19 vaccine. Profiled with immunoSEQ multiplex PCR; TCRdb holds only in-frame clones, not every one. Of about 96,000 clones listed, approximately 87% were seen once; the top ten hold about a quarter. Sample: peripheral blood, taken on day 0 of AZD1222 vaccination. The receptors here all came from an adult in good health. Each CDR3 is given with its conserved first and last residue. A D gene is named only where the DNA matches it firmly. Some rows mark clone size as missing; the rest say once, few, many or name a class of expanded clone.

D gene,J gene,clone size,V gene,CDR3 DNA,CDR3 protein
NA,TRBJ1-1,NA,TRBV18,TGTGCCAGCTCAGGGGCGGAGAACACTGAAGCTTTCTTT,CASSGAENTEAFF
TRBD1,TRBJ2-5,NA,TRBV5-5,TGTGCCAGCAGCGCGACAGGGACAGAGACCCAGTACTTC,CASSATGTETQYF
NA,TRBJ1-1,NA,TRBV13,TGTGCCAGCAGCTTAGCCCCCGACTCTACTGAAGCTTTCTTT,CASSLAPDSTEAFF
TRBD2,TRBJ2-5,NA,TRBV15,TGTGCCACCAGCAGGACGCGGGGGGAAGAGACCCAGTACTTC,CATSRTRGEETQYF
TRBD2,TRBJ2-5,NA,TRBV11-2,TGTGCCAGCAGCTTGGGGCCTAGCGGGGAGACCCAGTACTTC,CASSLGPSGETQYF
NA,TRBJ1-1,NA,TRBV6-5,TGTGCCACGGGCACTGAAGCTTTCTTT,CATGTEAFF
NA,TRBJ1-2,NA,TRBV9,TGTGCCAGCAGCGGACCCGGTAACTATGGCTACACCTTC,CASSGPGNYGYTF
NA,TRBJ2-7,NA,TRBV4-3,TGCGCCAGCAGCCAAGATAGGCCTAGACGGGAGCAGTACTTC,CASSQDRPRREQYF
TRBD2,TRBJ2-3,NA,TRBV3-1/TRBV3-2,TGTGCCAGCAGCCAAGATCGGGGGGGTGGTGGAACAGATACGCAGTATTTT,CASSQDRGGGGTDTQYF
NA,TRBJ1-1,once,TRBV9,TGTGCCAGCAGCCCCCAGGGCTTGAACACTGAAGCTTTCTTT,CASSPQGLNTEAFF